A single sample gave rise to the 22 T cell receptor beta chains below, sequenced in a study of blood T cell repertoires in COVID-19. Generated by immunoSEQ multiplex PCR, the TCRdb table keeps only in-frame clones and is missing some. The table has 100,000 to 150,000 clones, about 86% seen once. Sequencing was carried out using PBMCs or T cells enriched from blood (not recorded which). The receptors shown here come from a man between 40 and 49 years old with acute COVID-19.

CDR3 sequence: CASSQAPYQPQHF. In DNA, the CDR3 is TGTGCCAGCAGCCAAGCTCCCTATCAGCCCCAGCATTTT. The V and J genes are TRBV3-1 (or the pseudogene TRBV3-2) and TRBJ1-5; no clear D gene. CDR1 is LGHDT and CDR2 is YNNKEL in the germline V gene (reference sequence). Trimming took off 1 base at V and 5 bases at J, with 6 bases between the two ends. The CDR3 has 13 amino acids.

This clone was seen a few times. The J gene is TRBJ2-7, the V gene TRBV9; 7 nucleotides agree with TRBD1. Trimming at V came to 7 bases and at J to 3 bases, leaving 1 base not matched to a gene. The CDR3 is 11 amino acids. Germline V lookup: CDR1 SGDLS, CDR2 YYNGEE. The CDR3 loop is CASGTDYEQYF. DNA for the CDR3: TGTGCCAGCGGGACAGACTACGAGCAGTACTTC.

This chain connects TRBV2 to TRBJ1-1; 7 bases are shared with TRBD1. CDR3 length equals 14 residues. Trimming at V came to 6 bases and at J to 1 base, leaving 5 bases not matched to a gene. The V gene's germline CDR1 is SNHLY and CDR2 FYNNEI. CDR3 nucleotides: TGTGCCAGCAGCGGACAGGACGGGAACACTGAAGCTTTCTTT. This sequence encodes CASSGQDGNTEAFF. Full variable domain (outside the CDR3, taken from reference TRBV2 and TRBJ1-1): EPEVTQTPSHQVTQMGQEVILRCVPISNHLYFYWYRQILGQKVEFLVSFYNNEISEKSEIFDDQFSVERPDGSNFTLKIRSTKLEDSAMYFCASSGQDGNTEAFFGQGTRLTVV.

CDR3 coding DNA: TGTGCCAGCAGCTTAGTTTCAGGGTCAGGCAATGAGCAGTTCTTC. Encoded protein: CASSLVSGSGNEQFF. The rearrangement uses TRBV7-3 and TRBJ2-1; a possible D gene is TRBD1 (5 bases). CDR1 and CDR2 (germline): SGHTA, FQGTGA. V gave up 2 bases and J gave up 6 bases, with 14 bases separating them. This CDR3 spans 15 amino acids.

This clone was seen only a few times. The chain recombines TRBV18 with TRBJ1-2, with a weak D call TRBD1 (5 bases). The CDR3 runs to 13 residues. Trimming removed 5 bases from V and 1 base from J, with 8 bases in between. The germline V gene encodes CDR1 KGHSH and CDR2 LQKENI. The CDR3 is CASSSTVNYGYTF. CDR3 in DNA: TGTGCCAGCTCATCGACAGTTAACTATGGCTACACCTTC.

This sequence joins TRBV28 and TRBJ2-5; D uncertain. The V gene lost 4 bases and the J gene lost 1 base, with 7 bases spanning the gap. The germline gives CDR1 MDHEN, CDR2 SYDVKM. This CDR3 contains 13 residues. In DNA, the CDR3 is TGTGCCAGCAGTTCCCCGAGCCAAGAGACCCAGTACTTC. It yields the protein CASSSPSQETQYF.

The rearrangement joins TRBV6-5 to TRBJ2-7; 12 positions match TRBD1. The CDR3 is made up of 15 amino acids. CDR1 and CDR2 from the germline V gene are MNHEY and SVGAGI. With 4 bases clipped from V and 5 bases from J, the junction kept 6 bases outside the gene matches. This CDR3 reads CASSSGTGGRHEQYF. DNA for the CDR3: TGTGCCAGCAGTTCCGGGACAGGGGGCCGCCACGAGCAGTACTTC.

The rearrangement joins TRBV28 to TRBJ2-7, with 10 bases that match TRBD1. CDR1 is MDHEN, CDR2 SYDVKM, per germline. V shed 10 bases, J shed 3 bases, and the junction held 9 bases outside the gene matches. This CDR3 region has 14 residues. DNA for the CDR3: TGTGCCACCGTCTCGGGACAGGGGAACTACGAGCAGTACTTC. Encoded protein: CATVSGQGNYEQYF. Full variable domain (rest looked up from reference TRBV28 and TRBJ2-7): DVKVTQSSRYLVKRTGEKVFLECVQDMDHENMFWYRQDPGLGLRLIYFSYDVKMKEKGDIPEGYSVSREKKERFSLILESASTNQTSMYLCATVSGQGNYEQYFGPGTRLTVT.

The chain links TRBV6-1 to TRBJ2-7, with a possible D match to TRBD2 (5 bases). V was pared by 4 bases and J by 5 bases, with 21 bases between. The CDR3 extends over 16 amino acids. Germline V gene data show CDR1 as MNHNS and CDR2 as SASEGT. CDR3 protein: CASSAYGGLLPNEQYF. The DNA of the CDR3 is TGTGCCAGCAGTGCATACGGAGGCCTCCTTCCCAACGAGCAGTACTTC.

The rearrangement uses TRBV19 and TRBJ1-5; D remains unclear. The CDR3 covers 15 residues. Trimming took 11 bases from V and 0 from J, leaving 17 bases between them. Per germline, CDR1 LNHDA and CDR2 SQIVND (reference sequence). DNA of the CDR3: TGTGCCGCTCGACGGATTGACAATAGCAATCAGCCCCAGCATTTT. It translates to CAARRIDNSNQPQHF.

This clone was counted a single time. This chain joins TRBV3-1 (or the pseudogene TRBV3-2) and TRBJ1-6; 7 bases align to TRBD1. Germline V gene sequence: CDR1 LGHDT, CDR2 YNNKEL (reference sequence). CDR3 length: 14 residues. Germline trimming cut 6 bases from V and 10 bases from J; bases unmatched to any gene: 9. CDR3 protein: CASRYRGGESPLHF. CDR3 sequence (DNA): TGTGCCAGCAGATACAGGGGAGGAGAATCACCCCTCCACTTT.

The chain combines TRBV7-2 with TRBJ2-1, with D tentatively TRBD1 (5 bases). The V gene lost 4 bases and the J gene lost 14 bases, with 15 bases spanning the gap. Germline CDR1 is SGHTA and CDR2 is FQGNSA. This CDR3 spans 12 amino acids. CDR3 sequence reads: CASSSGWFQKFF. CDR3 in DNA: TGTGCCAGCAGCTCAGGGTGGTTTCAGAAGTTCTTC.

The V gene is TRBV7-9, the J gene TRBJ1-3, with D hard to call. V was cut by 5 bases and J by 4 bases, with 6 bases left in between. Germline CDR1 is SEHNR and CDR2 is FQNEAQ (reference sequence). This CDR3 has 12 amino acids. The CDR3 here is CASSPGGNTIYF. The DNA of the CDR3 is TGTGCCAGCAGCCCCGGGGGAAACACCATATATTTT.

This clone has only one observation. V usage is TRBV5-1 and J usage is TRBJ2-3, with D tentatively TRBD2 (6 bases). V lost 3 bases and J 2 bases, leaving 19 bases between the germline ends. The CDR3 has 17 amino acids. Germline V gives CDR1 SGHRS, CDR2 YFSETQ. The DNA of the CDR3 is TGCGCCAGCAGCTCGGGGGTGGGAGTCTCTAACACAGATACGCAGTATTTT. Protein product: CASSSGVGVSNTDTQYF.

The sample holds a few counts of this clone. The chain joins TRBV5-4 to TRBJ2-3; no firm D call. This CDR3 comprises 14 residues. Germline CDR1 SGHNT, CDR2 YYREEE (reference sequence). Trimming stripped 0 bases from V and 2 bases from J, with 7 bases between. CDR3 DNA sequence: TGTGCCAGCAGCTTGGGAGGAGACACAGATACGCAGTATTTT. This gives the protein CASSLGGDTDTQYF.

The chain combines TRBV5-4 with TRBJ2-7, with TRBD2 identical over 7 bases. V lost 4 bases and J lost 0; bases outside the gene matches: 13. This CDR3 comprises 17 residues. Germline V gives CDR1 SGHNT, CDR2 YYREEE (reference sequence). The CDR3 spells CASSPTAGGSSSYEQYF. The DNA of the CDR3 is TGTGCCAGCAGCCCTACAGCCGGCGGGAGTAGCTCCTACGAGCAGTACTTC.

The chain recombines TRBV7-9 with TRBJ2-7; possible D gene TRBD1, 5 bases. The CDR3 spans 15 residues. V gave up 5 bases and J gave up 1 base, with 15 bases separating them. Germline values: CDR1 SEHNR, CDR2 FQNEAQ (reference sequence). CDR3 coding DNA: TGTGCCAGCAGCCCCTGGGGTCAGGGATCCTACGAGCAGTACTTC. Protein: CASSPWGQGSYEQYF.

The count of this clone is one. This rearrangement joins TRBV18 to TRBJ2-5; 10 bases line up with TRBD1. V was pared by 5 bases and J by 5 bases, with 8 bases of the junction left unmatched. CDR3 length: 15 residues. Germline values: CDR1 KGHSH, CDR2 LQKENI. CDR3 in DNA: TGTGCCAGCTCAAAGACAGGGGGCGAATCCGAGACCCAGTACTTC. Its translation is CASSKTGGESETQYF.

This chain joins TRBV9 and TRBJ2-1; D might be TRBD2 (5 bases). V was cut by 4 bases and J by 7 bases, with 18 bases left in between. This CDR3 contains 15 residues. Germline V gene sequence: CDR1 SGDLS, CDR2 YYNGEE. In DNA form, the CDR3 reads TGTGCCAGCAGCCCACAGAGAGGGATCGGGAATGAGCAGTTCTTC. Its translation is CASSPQRGIGNEQFF.

This chain connects TRBV5-5 to TRBJ2-1; 9 positions match TRBD2. V was clipped by 7 bases and J by 5 bases; unmatched bases: 10. CDR3 length: 15 residues. Germline V gives CDR1 SGHKS, CDR2 YYEKEE (reference sequence). CDR3 protein: CASAPSGIGNNEQFF. As DNA, the CDR3 is TGTGCCAGCGCCCCTAGCGGGATCGGGAACAATGAGCAGTTCTTC.

This clone was seen ten or more times. The chain uses TRBV29-1 and TRBJ2-2, with D hard to call. Between the trimmed V and J ends, which lost 5 bases and 8 bases, there was a span of 6 bases. This CDR3 comprises 10 residues. Germline CDR1 and CDR2: SQVTM and ANQGSEA. CDR3 coding DNA: TGCAGCGTTTCACAAGGGGAGCTGTTTTTT. It is translated as CSVSQGELFF.

The chain is built from TRBV2 and TRBJ1-1, with D possibly matching TRBD1 (6 bases). Germline CDR1 is SNHLY and CDR2 is FYNNEI. The CDR3 runs 13 residues. V was shortened by 6 bases and J by 8 bases, with 16 bases between the two germline ends. This chain's CDR3 is CASSETGPPEAFF. The CDR3 bases are TGTGCCAGCAGCGAGACAGGTCCGCCCGAAGCTTTCTTT.